This T cell receptor beta chain comes out of a study of T cells and Merkel cell carcinoma outcomes. Study-level findings and limits: Merkel cell carcinoma outcomes were reportedly predicted by repertoire and T-cell density.

V lost 3 bases and J lost 2; bases outside the gene matches: 4. CDR1 SGHNT and CDR2 YYREEE come from the germline V gene (reference sequence). The CDR3 sequence is 15 residues long. Generated by immunoSEQ multiplex PCR, the TCRdb table keeps only in-frame clones and is missing some. The repertoire holds some 3,000 clones, with around 95% as singletons. Comments on this clone: Its antigen is undetermined.

The receptor was isolated from a human donor with Merkel cell carcinoma. Sample: tumor tissue from Merkel cell carcinoma. The chain carries TRBV5-4 and TRBJ2-7, with TRBD2 matching over 11 bases. CDR3 nucleotides: TGTGCCAGCAGCTCGGGACTAGCGGAAGCCTACGAGCAGTACTTC. Its protein product is CASSSGLAEAYEQYF.